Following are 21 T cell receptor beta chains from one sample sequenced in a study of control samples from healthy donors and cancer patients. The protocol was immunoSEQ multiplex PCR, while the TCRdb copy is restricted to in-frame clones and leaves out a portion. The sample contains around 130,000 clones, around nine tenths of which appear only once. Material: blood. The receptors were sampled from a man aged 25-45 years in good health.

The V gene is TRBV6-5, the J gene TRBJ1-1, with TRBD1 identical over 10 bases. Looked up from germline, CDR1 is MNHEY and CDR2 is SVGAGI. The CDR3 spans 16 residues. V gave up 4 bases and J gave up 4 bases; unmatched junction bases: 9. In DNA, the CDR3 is TGTGCCAGCAGTTCCCGACAGGGGGCTGGTATCACTGAAGCTTTCTTT. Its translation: CASSSRQGAGITEAFF.

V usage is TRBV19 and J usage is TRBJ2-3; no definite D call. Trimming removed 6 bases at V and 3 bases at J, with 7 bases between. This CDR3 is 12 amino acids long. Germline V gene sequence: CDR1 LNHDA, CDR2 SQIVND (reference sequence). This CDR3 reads CASSPATDTQYF. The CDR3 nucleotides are TGTGCCAGTAGCCCCGCGACAGATACGCAGTATTTT. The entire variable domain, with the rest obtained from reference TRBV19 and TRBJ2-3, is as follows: DGGITQSPKYLFRKEGQNVTLSCEQNLNHDAMYWYRQDPGQGLRLIYYSQIVNDFQKGDIAEGYSVSREKKESFPLTVTSAQKNPTAFYLCASSPATDTQYFGPGTRLTVL.

The CDR3 is CASSEWGEGGSYGYTF. The CDR3 DNA sequence: TGTGCCAGCAGTGAATGGGGGGAAGGGGGTAGCTATGGCTACACCTTC. The chain uses TRBV2 and TRBJ1-2, with D tentatively TRBD1 (6 bases). This CDR3 contains 16 residues. V dropped 2 bases and J dropped 4 bases, with 17 bases sitting between them. In germline, CDR1 is SNHLY, CDR2 FYNNEI.

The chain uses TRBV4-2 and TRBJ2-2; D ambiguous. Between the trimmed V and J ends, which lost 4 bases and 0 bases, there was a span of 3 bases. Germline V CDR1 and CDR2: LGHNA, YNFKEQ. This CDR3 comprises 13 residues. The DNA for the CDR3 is TGTGCCAGCAGCCTCGCGAACACCGGGGAGCTGTTTTTT. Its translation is CASSLANTGELFF.

Here the CDR3 reads CASSQISGGHTGELFF. Here the CDR3 DNA reads TGTGCCAGCAGCCAAATATCGGGGGGGCATACCGGGGAGCTGTTTTTT. V and J are TRBV4-2 and TRBJ2-2; 8 bases match TRBD2. Unmatched junction bases numbered 7, after V lost 2 bases and J lost 5 bases. This CDR3 region has 16 residues. Germline CDR1 LGHNA, CDR2 YNFKEQ.

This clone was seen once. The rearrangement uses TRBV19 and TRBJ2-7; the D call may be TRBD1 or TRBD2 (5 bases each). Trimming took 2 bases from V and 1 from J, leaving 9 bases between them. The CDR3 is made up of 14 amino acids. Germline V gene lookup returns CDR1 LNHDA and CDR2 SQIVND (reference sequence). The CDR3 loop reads CASSIRGDSYEQYV. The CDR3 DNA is TGTGCCAGTAGTATACGGGGCGATTCCTACGAGCAGTACGTC.

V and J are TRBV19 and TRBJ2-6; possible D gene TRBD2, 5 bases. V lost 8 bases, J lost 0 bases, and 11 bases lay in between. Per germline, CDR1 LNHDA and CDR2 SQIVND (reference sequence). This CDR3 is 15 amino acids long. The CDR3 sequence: CASDLGNSGANVLTF. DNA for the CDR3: TGTGCCAGTGATCTCGGGAACTCTGGGGCCAACGTCCTGACTTTC. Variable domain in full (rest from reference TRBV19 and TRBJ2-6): DGGITQSPKYLFRKEGQNVTLSCEQNLNHDAMYWYRQDPGQGLRLIYYSQIVNDFQKGDIAEGYSVSREKKESFPLTVTSAQKNPTAFYLCASDLGNSGANVLTFGAGSRLTVL.

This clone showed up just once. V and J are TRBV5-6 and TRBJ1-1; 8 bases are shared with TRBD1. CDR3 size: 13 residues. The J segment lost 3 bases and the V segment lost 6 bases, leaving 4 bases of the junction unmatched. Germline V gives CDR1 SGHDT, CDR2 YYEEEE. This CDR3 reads CASTGGRHTEAFF. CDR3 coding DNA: TGTGCCAGCACAGGGGGCCGGCACACTGAAGCTTTCTTT.

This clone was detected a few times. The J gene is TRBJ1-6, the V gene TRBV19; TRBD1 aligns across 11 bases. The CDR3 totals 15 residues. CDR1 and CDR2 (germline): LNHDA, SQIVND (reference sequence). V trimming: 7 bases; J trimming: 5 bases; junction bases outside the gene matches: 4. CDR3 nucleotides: TGTGCCAGTACCTCGGGACAGGGGGATAATTCACCCCTCCACTTT. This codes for CASTSGQGDNSPLHF. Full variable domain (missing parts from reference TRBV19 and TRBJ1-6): DGGITQSPKYLFRKEGQNVTLSCEQNLNHDAMYWYRQDPGQGLRLIYYSQIVNDFQKGDIAEGYSVSREKKESFPLTVTSAQKNPTAFYLCASTSGQGDNSPLHFGNGTRLTVT.

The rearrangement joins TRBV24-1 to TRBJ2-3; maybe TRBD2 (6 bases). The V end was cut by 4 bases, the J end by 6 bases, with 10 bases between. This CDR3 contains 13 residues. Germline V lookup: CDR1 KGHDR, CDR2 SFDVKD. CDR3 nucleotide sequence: TGTGCCACCAGTGACGGACGGGGGGATACGCAGTATTTT. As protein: CATSDGRGDTQYF.

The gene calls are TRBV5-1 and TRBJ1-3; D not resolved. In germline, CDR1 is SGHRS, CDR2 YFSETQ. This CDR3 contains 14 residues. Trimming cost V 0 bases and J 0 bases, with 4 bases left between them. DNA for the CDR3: TGCGCCAGCAGCTTGGATCCCTCTGGAAACACCATATATTTT. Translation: CASSLDPSGNTIYF.

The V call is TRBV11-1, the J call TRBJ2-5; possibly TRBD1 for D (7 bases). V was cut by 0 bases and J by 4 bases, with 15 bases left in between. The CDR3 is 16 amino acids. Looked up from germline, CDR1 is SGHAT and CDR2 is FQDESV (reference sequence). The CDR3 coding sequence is TGTGCCAGCAGCTTAGCGAGGAGGGGGCCCTTAGAGACCCAGTACTTC. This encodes CASSLARRGPLETQYF.

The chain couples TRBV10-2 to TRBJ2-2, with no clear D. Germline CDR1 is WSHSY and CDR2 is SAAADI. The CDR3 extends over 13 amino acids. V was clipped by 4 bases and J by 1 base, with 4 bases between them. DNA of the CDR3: TGCGCCAGCAGTGGGGAGAACACCGGGGAGCTGTTTTTT. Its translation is CASSGENTGELFF.

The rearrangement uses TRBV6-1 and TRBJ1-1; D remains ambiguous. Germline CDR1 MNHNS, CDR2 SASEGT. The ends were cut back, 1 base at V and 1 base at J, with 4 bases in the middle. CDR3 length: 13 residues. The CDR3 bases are TGTGCCAGCAGTGAAGGCCAGAACACTGAAGCTTTCTTT. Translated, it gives CASSEGQNTEAFF.

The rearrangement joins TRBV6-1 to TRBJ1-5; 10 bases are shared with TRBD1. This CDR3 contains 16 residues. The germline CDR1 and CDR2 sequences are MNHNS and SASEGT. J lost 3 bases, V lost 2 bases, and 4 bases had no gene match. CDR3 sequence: CASSEMGQGNNQPQHF. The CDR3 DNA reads TGTGCCAGCAGTGAAATGGGACAGGGGAACAATCAGCCCCAGCATTTT.

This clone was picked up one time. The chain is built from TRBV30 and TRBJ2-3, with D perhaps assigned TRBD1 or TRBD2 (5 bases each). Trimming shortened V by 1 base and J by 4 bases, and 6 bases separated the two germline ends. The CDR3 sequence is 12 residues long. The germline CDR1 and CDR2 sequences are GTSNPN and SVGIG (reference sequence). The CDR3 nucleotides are TGTGCCTGGAGTGGGGGGTCAGATACGCAGTATTTT. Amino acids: CAWSGGSDTQYF.

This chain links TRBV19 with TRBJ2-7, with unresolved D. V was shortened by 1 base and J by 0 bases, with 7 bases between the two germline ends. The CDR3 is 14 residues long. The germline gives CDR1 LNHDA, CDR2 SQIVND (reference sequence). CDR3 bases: TGTGCCAGTAGTATAGGGGCAGGCTCCTACGAGCAGTACTTC. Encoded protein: CASSIGAGSYEQYF.

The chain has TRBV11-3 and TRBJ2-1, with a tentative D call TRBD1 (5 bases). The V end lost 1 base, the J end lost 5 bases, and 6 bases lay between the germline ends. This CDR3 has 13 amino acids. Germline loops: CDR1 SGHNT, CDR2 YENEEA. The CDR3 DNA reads TGTGCCAGCAGCTTAGGACAGAACAATGAGCAGTTCTTC. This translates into CASSLGQNNEQFF.

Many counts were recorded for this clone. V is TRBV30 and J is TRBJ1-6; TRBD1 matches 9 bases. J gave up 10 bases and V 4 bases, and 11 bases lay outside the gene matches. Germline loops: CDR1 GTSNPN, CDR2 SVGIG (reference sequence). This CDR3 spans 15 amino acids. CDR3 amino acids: CAWNSGQGENSPLHF. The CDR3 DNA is TGTGCCTGGAATTCGGGACAGGGCGAGAACTCACCCCTCCACTTT.

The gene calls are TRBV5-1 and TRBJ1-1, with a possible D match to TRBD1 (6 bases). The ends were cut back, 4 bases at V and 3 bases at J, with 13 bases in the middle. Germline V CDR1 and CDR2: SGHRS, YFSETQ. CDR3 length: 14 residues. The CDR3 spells CASSPWGADTEAFF. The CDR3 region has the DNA TGCGCCAGCAGCCCCTGGGGGGCGGACACTGAAGCTTTCTTT.

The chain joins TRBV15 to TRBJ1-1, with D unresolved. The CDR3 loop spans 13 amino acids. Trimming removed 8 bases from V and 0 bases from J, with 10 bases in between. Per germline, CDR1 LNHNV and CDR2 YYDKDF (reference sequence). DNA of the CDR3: TGTGCCACCCGCCTCTTTTTGAACACTGAAGCTTTCTTT. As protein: CATRLFLNTEAFF.